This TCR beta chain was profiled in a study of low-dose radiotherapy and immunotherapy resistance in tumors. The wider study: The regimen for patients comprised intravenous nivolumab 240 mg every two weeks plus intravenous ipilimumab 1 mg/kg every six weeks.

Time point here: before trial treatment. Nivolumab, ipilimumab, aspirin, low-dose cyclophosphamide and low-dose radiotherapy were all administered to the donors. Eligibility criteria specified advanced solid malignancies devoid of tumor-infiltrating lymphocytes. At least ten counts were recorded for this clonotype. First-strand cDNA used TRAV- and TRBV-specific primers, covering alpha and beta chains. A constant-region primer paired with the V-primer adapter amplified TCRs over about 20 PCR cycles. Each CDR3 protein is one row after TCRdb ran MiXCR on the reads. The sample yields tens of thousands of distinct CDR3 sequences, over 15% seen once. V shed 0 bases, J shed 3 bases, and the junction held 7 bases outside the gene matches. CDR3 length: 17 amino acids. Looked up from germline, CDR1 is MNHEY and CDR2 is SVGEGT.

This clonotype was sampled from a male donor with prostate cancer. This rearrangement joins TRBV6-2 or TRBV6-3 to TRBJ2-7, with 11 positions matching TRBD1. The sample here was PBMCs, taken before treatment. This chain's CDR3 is CASSYSTGTGGLYEQYF. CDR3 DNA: TGTGCCAGCAGTTACTCAACCGGGACAGGGGGGCTCTACGAGCAGTACTTC.